One and the same sample provided the 9 T cell receptor beta chains below, sequenced in a study of CD8 T cells in Susac syndrome. RNA amounts of about 0.45 to 1 ug underwent reverse transcription with random hexamers. TCRdb re-analysed the immunoSEQ multiplex PCR reads in MiXCR, keeping a single row per CDR3 protein. This repertoire shows about 150,000 distinct CDR3 sequences, 85% to 95% found once; its top ten account for 0.16%. The sample consisted of CD4+ T cells from PBMCs. The receptor set was obtained from a human donor with Susac syndrome.

This clonotype showed up just once. The chain is built from TRBV7-3 and TRBJ1-1; D remains unclear. CDR3 size: 14 residues. Trimming left V 5 bases short and J 4 bases short, with 14 bases between. Germline V gene data show CDR1 as SGHTA and CDR2 as FQGTGA. Here the CDR3 reads CASSQGFSSTEAFF. The CDR3 DNA sequence: TGTGCCAGCAGCCAAGGCTTTTCCAGCACTGAAGCTTTCTTT.

The gene calls are TRBV20-1 and TRBJ2-3; unclear D gene. Germline lookup yields CDR1 DFQATT and CDR2 SNEGSKA (reference sequence). CDR3 length: 12 residues. Trimming took off 7 bases at V and 1 base at J, with 9 bases between the two ends. The CDR3 nucleotides are TGCAGTGTAGGGTGGGGCACAGATACGCAGTATTTT. Translating it yields CSVGWGTDTQYF.

This chain's CDR3 is CSALTLGGGRGETQYF. The CDR3 DNA sequence: TGCAGTGCCCTCACTCTTGGTGGGGGACGCGGGGAGACCCAGTACTTC. This sequence joins TRBV20-1 and TRBJ2-5, with D perhaps TRBD1 or TRBD2 (5 bases each). Trimming removed 6 bases from V and 5 bases from J, with 25 bases in between. The CDR3 has 16 amino acids. CDR1 and CDR2 from the germline V gene are DFQATT and SNEGSKA (reference sequence).

The chain combines TRBV12-3 or TRBV12-4 with TRBJ2-7; 8 nucleotides agree with TRBD1. The CDR3 has 16 residues. The trim removed 3 bases at V and 3 bases at J, leaving 10 bases unmatched. CDR3 nucleotide sequence: TGTGCCAGCAGTTTCGGACAGGGAAAAAAGAGCTACGAGCAGTACTTC. Its protein is CASSFGQGKKSYEQYF.

The J gene is TRBJ2-4, the V gene TRBV7-9; D ambiguous. In germline, CDR1 is SEHNR, CDR2 FQNEAQ (reference sequence). The CDR3 sequence is 15 residues long. The ends were cut back, 4 bases at V and 0 bases at J, with 10 bases in the middle. DNA for the CDR3: TGTGCCAGCAGCTCCAATACCCTAGCCAAAAACATTCAGTACTTC. This translates into CASSSNTLAKNIQYF.

V is TRBV9 and J is TRBJ1-1; no firm D call. V shed 2 bases and J shed 1 base, with 9 bases lying between them. Germline lookup yields CDR1 SGDLS and CDR2 YYNGEE. The CDR3 spans 14 residues. This chain's CDR3 is CASSVGRQNTEAFF. CDR3 coding DNA: TGTGCCAGCAGCGTCGGCAGGCAGAACACTGAAGCTTTCTTT.

The chain combines TRBV3-1 with TRBJ2-5, with D perhaps TRBD1 or TRBD2 (5 bases each). This CDR3 is 14 amino acids long. Trimming stripped 5 bases from V and 5 bases from J, with 15 bases between. Germline lookup yields CDR1 LGHDT and CDR2 YNNKEL (reference sequence). The CDR3 sequence: CASSNAGRGETQYF. The CDR3 DNA reads TGTGCCAGCAGCAACGCAGGGAGAGGGGAGACCCAGTACTTC.

CDR3 in amino acids: CASSSSGLNTDTQYF. CDR3 coding DNA: TGTGCCAGCAGCTCCTCGGGACTCAACACAGATACGCAGTATTTT. This rearrangement joins TRBV7-3 to TRBJ2-3; possible D gene TRBD2, 6 bases. The CDR3 sequence is 15 residues long. V was cut by 4 bases and J by 2 bases, with 13 bases left in between. Per germline, CDR1 SGHTA and CDR2 FQGTGA.

The gene calls are TRBV7-2 and TRBJ2-5; no reliable D call. The germline V gene encodes CDR1 SGHTA and CDR2 FQGNSA. This CDR3 has 13 amino acids. Trimming left V 2 bases short and J 4 bases short, with 8 bases between. The CDR3, as DNA: TGTGCCAGCAGCTTATTTGTGGGAGAGACCCAGTACTTC. Its protein is CASSLFVGETQYF. The full variable domain, its missing parts supplied by reference TRBV7-2 and TRBJ2-5, is GAGVSQSPSNKVTEKGKDVELRCDPISGHTALYWYRQSLGQGLEFLIYFQGNSAPDKSGLPSDRFSAERTGGSVSTLTIQRTQQEDSAVYLCASSLFVGETQYFGPGTRLLVL.